The sequence of this T cell receptor beta chain was determined in a study of blood T cells in healthy people across ages. It was with a sample-barcoded 5' primer and a J-beta primer mix that a second PCR of roughly 7 to 12 cycles was run. TCRdb reprocessed the 5' RACE reads via MiXCR and lists one record per CDR3 protein. This table has about 1 million distinct CDR3 sequences, under 55% appearing once. Germline CDR1 SEHNR, CDR2 FQNEAQ (reference sequence). The V gene lost 2 bases and the J gene lost 3 bases, with 9 bases spanning the gap. The CDR3 runs to 14 residues. This TCR derives from a woman aged 60-75 years in good health. This sequence joins TRBV7-9 and TRBJ2-3, with D unresolved. Source material: blood. This CDR3 reads CASSLRSVTDTQYF. The CDR3 nucleotides read TGTGCCAGCAGCTTAAGGAGCGTGACAGATACGCAGTATTTT.